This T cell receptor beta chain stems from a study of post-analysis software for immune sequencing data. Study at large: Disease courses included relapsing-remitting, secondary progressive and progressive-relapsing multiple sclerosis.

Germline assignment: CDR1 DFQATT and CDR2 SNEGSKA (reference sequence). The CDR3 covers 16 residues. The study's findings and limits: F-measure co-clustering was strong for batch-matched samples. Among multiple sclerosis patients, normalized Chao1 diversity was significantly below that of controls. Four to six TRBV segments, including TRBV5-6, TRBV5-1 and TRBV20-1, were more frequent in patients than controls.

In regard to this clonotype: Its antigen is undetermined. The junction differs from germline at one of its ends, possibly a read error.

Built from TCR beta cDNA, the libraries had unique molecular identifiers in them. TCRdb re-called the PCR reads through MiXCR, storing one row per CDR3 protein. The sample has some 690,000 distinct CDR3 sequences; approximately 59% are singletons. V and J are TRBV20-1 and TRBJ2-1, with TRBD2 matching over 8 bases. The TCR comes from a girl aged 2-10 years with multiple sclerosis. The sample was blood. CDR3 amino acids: CSARAPTSESYNEEFF. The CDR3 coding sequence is TGCAGTGCTAGGGCCCCGACTAGCGAGTCCTACAATGAGGAGTTCTTC.